Listed below are T cell receptor beta chains from one sample, sequenced in a study of blood T cell repertoires in COVID-19. Here immunoSEQ multiplex PCR was the method, and the copy in TCRdb shows in-frame clones only, minus some. Of about 210,000 clones in the sample, about four fifths were seen once. Source material: peripheral blood. The receptor source for this set is a man between 60 and 75 years old with acute or convalescent COVID-19. CDR3s include the opening cysteine and the closing phenylalanine or tryptophan. The D gene is left open where the match is weak. Size is stated for part of the rows, as once, few or many counts, or as a class when the clone is expanded.

J,V,size,D,CDR3,DNA
TRBJ2-7,TRBV5-5,once,TRBD2,CASSTMRVTSFYEQYF,TGTGCCAGCAGCACGATGAGGGTGACTAGCTTCTACGAGCAGTACTTC
TRBJ1-6,TRBV2,.,TRBD1,CASSEGTGDPGSSYNSPLHF,TGTGCCAGCAGTGAAGGGACAGGGGACCCCGGAAGCTCCTATAATTCACCCCTCCACTTT
TRBJ2-7,TRBV11-1,.,.,CASSPNRDTDYEQYF,TGTGCCAGCAGTCCAAACCGGGACACGGACTACGAGCAGTACTTC
TRBJ1-1,TRBV29-1,.,.,CSGSRGSGSTEAFF,TGCAGCGGGAGTAGGGGTTCCGGGAGCACTGAAGCTTTCTTT
TRBJ1-3,TRBV18,.,.,CASSPIRDSGNTIYF,TGTGCCAGCTCACCGATCCGGGACTCTGGAAACACCATATATTTT
TRBJ1-3,TRBV25-1,.,.,CASSEYIGKTASGNTIYF,TGTGCCAGCAGTGAATATATCGGGAAAACAGCATCAGGAAACACCATATATTTT
TRBJ1-2,TRBV6-1,.,.,CASSEAAEPFKGYTF,TGTGCCAGCAGTGAAGCGGCGGAGCCCTTTAAGGGCTACACCTTC
TRBJ1-2,TRBV20-1,.,.,CSASNNANYGYTF,TGCAGTGCTAGTAACAATGCTAACTATGGCTACACCTTC
TRBJ1-3,TRBV3-1/TRBV3-2,.,TRBD1,CASSQSDRARDYTIYF,TGTGCCAGCAGCCAATCCGACAGGGCGCGGGATTACACCATATATTTT
TRBJ2-1,TRBV7-8,few,.,CASSLVPLTGGPSGTYNEQFF,TGTGCCAGCAGCTTAGTCCCCTTGACAGGGGGCCCTAGCGGGACCTACAATGAGCAGTTCTTC
TRBJ2-7,TRBV27,.,.,CASSLDNKGQYSYEQYF,TGTGCCAGCAGTTTGGATAATAAAGGACAGTACTCCTACGAGCAGTACTTC
TRBJ1-6,TRBV27,.,.,CASTSMGHNSPLHF,TGTGCCAGCACATCCATGGGGCATAATTCACCCCTCCACTTT
TRBJ1-2,TRBV7-3,many,.,CASSFGDNIYTF,TGTGCCAGCAGCTTCGGTGACAACATCTACACCTTC
TRBJ1-3,TRBV29-1,.,.,CSVHLIAGDGNTIYF,TGCAGCGTTCACCTTATAGCGGGGGACGGAAACACCATATATTTT
TRBJ2-1,TRBV7-3,few,TRBD2,CASSLTSAGAYNEQFF,TGTGCCAGCAGCTTAACGTCGGCGGGGGCCTACAATGAGCAGTTCTTC
TRBJ1-5,TRBV3-1/TRBV3-2,.,.,CASSQDRGYQPQHF,TGTGCCAGCAGCCAAGACCGGGGTTATCAGCCCCAGCATTTT
TRBJ1-5,TRBV6-1,.,.,CASSGKTPGSVVNQPQHF,TGTGCCAGCAGTGGTAAAACGCCGGGATCCGTCGTCAATCAGCCCCAGCATTTT
TRBJ1-5,TRBV7-2,few,.,CASSSGHPRSNQPQHF,TGTGCCAGCAGTTCAGGACACCCCCGGAGCAATCAGCCCCAGCATTTT